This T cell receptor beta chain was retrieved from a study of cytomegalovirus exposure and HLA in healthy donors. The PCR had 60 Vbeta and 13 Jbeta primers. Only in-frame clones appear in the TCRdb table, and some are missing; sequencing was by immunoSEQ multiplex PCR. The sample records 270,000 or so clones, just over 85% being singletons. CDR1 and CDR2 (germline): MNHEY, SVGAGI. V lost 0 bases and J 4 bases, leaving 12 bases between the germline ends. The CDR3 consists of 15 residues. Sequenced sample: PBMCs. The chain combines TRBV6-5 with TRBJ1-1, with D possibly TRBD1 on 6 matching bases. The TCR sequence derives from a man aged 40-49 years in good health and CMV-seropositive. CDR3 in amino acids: CASSYSVRGGTEAFF. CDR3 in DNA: TGTGCCAGCAGTTACTCGGTCAGGGGCGGCACTGAAGCTTTCTTT.